The clone carrying this T cell receptor (beta chain) has just a few counts. Antigen: not known. The entry originates in a study of T-cell memory formation after mild COVID-19. TCRdb used MiXCR to reprocess the 5' RACE reads, holding one entry per CDR3 protein. This table holds 250,000 to 300,000 distinct CDR3 sequences, 15% to 20% found once. Trimming removed 3 bases at V and 11 bases at J, with 13 bases between. CDR1 and CDR2 from the germline V gene are SEHNR and FQNEAQ (reference sequence). The CDR3 has 12 amino acids. Study findings and constraints: The finding that pre-infection memory included some responding clones suggested that cross-reactive memory joined. The authors left the SARS-CoV-2 specificity of second-wave clones peaking on day 37 unconfirmed. Contracting clones from day 15 to 85 showed balanced CD4/CD8; later expanders favored CD4+. Contracting CD4+ clones lay largely in CM and EM, with CD8+ ones residing in EMRA.

Sequencing was done on a sample of PBMCs or a T cell subset sorted from them (not recorded which). V and J are TRBV7-9 and TRBJ1-1; D not resolved. The receptor was isolated from a man aged 18 to 29 who had mild COVID-19 (a few samples of this study predate the infection). Cell type and time point are not known. DNA for the CDR3: TGTGCCAGCAGCTTTCAAGGAGTACCGGCTTTCTTT. This sequence encodes CASSFQGVPAFF.